These T cell receptor beta chains were read from a single sample in a study of cytomegalovirus exposure and HLA in healthy donors. Clones were sequenced by immunoSEQ multiplex PCR, and TCRdb holds only the in-frame ones, with some missing. The sample lists 100,000 to 150,000 clones; roughly 75% were seen once. Source material: PBMCs. The receptor source for this set is a man aged 25-45 years in good health and CMV-seronegative. CDR3s include the opening cysteine and the closing phenylalanine or tryptophan. The D gene is left open where the match is weak. Size tells how often a clone was seen (once, few, many) or the class of an expanded clone, and some rows leave it out.

j_call | d_call | v_call | clone_size | cdr3_aa | cdr3_nt
TRBJ2-2 | NA | TRBV2 | NA | CASSVPFRLNRDTGELFF | TGTGCCAGCAGTGTCCCCTTTAGACTAAACCGGGACACCGGGGAGCTGTTTTTT
TRBJ1-2 | TRBD1 | TRBV2 | few | CASSEFVQGTYGYTF | TGTGCCAGCAGTGAATTCGTACAGGGGACCTATGGCTACACCTTC
TRBJ1-5 | NA | TRBV19 | NA | CASSGAGGDQPQHF | TGTGCCAGTAGTGGCGCGGGTGGCGATCAGCCCCAGCATTTT
TRBJ1-6 | NA | TRBV30 | NA | CAWSITVDSPLHF | TGTGCCTGGAGTATAACAGTGGATTCACCCCTCCACTTT
TRBJ2-1 | TRBD1 | TRBV6-6 | NA | CASSSVTGSYNEQFF | TGTGCCAGCAGTTCAGTGACAGGGTCCTACAATGAGCAGTTCTTC
TRBJ2-7 | TRBD1 | TRBV5-6 | NA | CAGSLGQVRHEQYF | TGTGCCGGCAGCTTGGGACAGGTCAGACACGAGCAGTACTTC
TRBJ1-5 | NA | TRBV11-2 | few | CASSAQGVSNQPQHF | TGTGCCAGCAGCGCGCAGGGTGTTAGCAATCAGCCCCAGCATTTT
TRBJ1-1 | NA | TRBV5-1 | NA | CASSLELHTEAFF | TGCGCCAGCAGCTTGGAGCTCCACACTGAAGCTTTCTTT
TRBJ2-3 | NA | TRBV6-6 | few | CASSSGGAGTQYF | TGTGCCAGCAGTTCAGGCGGTGCGGGTACGCAGTATTTT
TRBJ1-1 | TRBD1 | TRBV5-4 | NA | CASSLGVRDRATEAFF | TGTGCCAGCAGCTTGGGGGTCCGGGACAGGGCCACTGAAGCTTTCTTT
TRBJ2-5 | TRBD2 | TRBV28 | NA | CASSYLAGGKETQYF | TGTGCCAGCAGTTACCTAGCGGGAGGGAAGGAGACCCAGTACTTC
TRBJ2-7 | NA | TRBV2 | once | CASKLAHEQYF | TGTGCCAGCAAATTGGCACACGAGCAGTACTTC
TRBJ2-5 | NA | TRBV28 | NA | CASSTSDSRETQYF | TGTGCCAGCAGTACAAGCGACAGTCGGGAGACCCAGTACTTC
TRBJ2-7 | TRBD1 | TRBV27 | NA | CASRSGTESSYEQYF | TGTGCCAGCAGATCCGGGACAGAGAGCTCCTACGAGCAGTACTTC
TRBJ2-5 | NA | TRBV28 | NA | CASSLEGQETQYF | TGTGCCAGCAGCCTCGAGGGTCAAGAGACCCAGTACTTC
TRBJ1-1 | NA | TRBV9 | NA | CASSPGHEAFF | TGTGCCAGCAGCCCTGGACATGAGGCTTTCTTT
TRBJ2-1 | TRBD2 | TRBV7-2 | NA | CASSLARLAGAYNEQFF | TGTGCCAGCAGCTTAGCGCGGCTAGCGGGGGCCTACAATGAGCAGTTCTTC
TRBJ2-5 | TRBD1 | TRBV5-1 | NA | CASTLTGGRETQYF | TGCGCCAGCACCCTGACAGGGGGCAGAGAGACCCAGTACTTC
TRBJ1-1 | TRBD1 | TRBV5-1 | NA | CASSVGQVGPEAFF | TGCGCCAGCAGCGTGGGACAGGTCGGGCCTGAAGCTTTCTTT
TRBJ2-7 | NA | TRBV2 | NA | CASSEGSTEQYF | TGTGCCAGCAGTGAAGGTAGCACCGAGCAGTACTTC
TRBJ1-2 | NA | TRBV11-2 | NA | CASSLESRQLYGYTF | TGTGCCAGCAGCTTAGAATCCCGACAGCTTTATGGCTACACCTTC
TRBJ2-1 | TRBD2 | TRBV4-3 | NA | CASSQPTSGATYNEQFF | TGCGCCAGCAGCCAACCGACTAGCGGCGCTACCTACAATGAGCAGTTCTTC
TRBJ2-6 | TRBD1 | TRBV5-8 | NA | CASIPRGGGSGANVLTF | TGTGCCAGCATCCCCAGAGGGGGCGGCTCTGGGGCCAACGTCCTGACTTTC
TRBJ2-7 | NA | TRBV27 | NA | CASKVHPIVHEQYF | TGTGCCAGCAAAGTCCACCCGATAGTCCACGAGCAGTACTTC
TRBJ2-7 | TRBD1 | TRBV28 | few | CASTEDRGLYEQYF | TGTGCCAGCACCGAGGACAGGGGGCTCTACGAGCAGTACTTC
TRBJ1-4 | NA | TRBV6-1 | NA | CASSELRKRGSPCRSVF | TGTGCCAGCAGTGAATTAAGGAAGCGGGGATCCCCGTGCCGCTCGGTTTTT
TRBJ1-4 | TRBD1 | TRBV5-1 | NA | CASSEQGAREKLFF | TGCGCCAGCAGTGAACAGGGGGCGCGTGAAAAACTGTTTTTT
TRBJ2-7 | TRBD1 | TRBV14 | once | CASSQGQGGYYEQYF | TGTGCCAGCAGCCAAGGACAGGGGGGATACTACGAGCAGTACTTC
TRBJ2-5 | NA | TRBV28 | NA | CASSPNQETQYF | TGTGCCAGCAGTCCCAATCAAGAGACCCAGTACTTC
TRBJ2-3 | TRBD2 | TRBV5-1 | NA | CASRTSALSTDTQYF | TGCGCCAGCAGAACTAGCGCCTTAAGCACAGATACGCAGTATTTT
TRBJ2-2 | TRBD1 | TRBV2 | NA | CASSERGTGFSGELFF | TGTGCCAGCAGTGAACGAGGGACAGGGTTTTCCGGGGAGCTGTTTTTT
TRBJ2-5 | TRBD2 | TRBV29-1 | NA | CGTKSSGGAGETQYF | TGCGGGACAAAAAGTAGCGGGGGGGCAGGAGAGACCCAGTACTTC
TRBJ1-4 | TRBD1 | TRBV18 | NA | CASSPFQGENEKLFF | TGTGCCAGCTCACCCTTCCAGGGGGAGAATGAAAAACTGTTTTTT
TRBJ1-2 | TRBD1 | TRBV29-1 | NA | CSVEDLDRSYGYTF | TGCAGCGTTGAAGATTTGGACAGGTCCTATGGCTACACCTTC
TRBJ2-7 | TRBD1 | TRBV5-1 | NA | CASRRDRSSPSYEQYF | TGCGCCAGCAGGAGGGACAGGTCGAGCCCTTCCTACGAGCAGTACTTC
TRBJ1-1 | NA | TRBV4-1 | NA | CASSQVGAEAFF | TGCGCCAGCAGCCAAGTCGGGGCTGAAGCTTTCTTT
TRBJ1-2 | TRBD1 | TRBV2 | NA | CARPPPGQGVPGYTF | TGTGCCAGGCCGCCACCGGGACAGGGGGTACCGGGCTACACCTTC
TRBJ2-7 | NA | TRBV6-6 | few | CASSSPGNEQYF | TGTGCCAGCAGTTCGCCAGGGAACGAGCAGTACTTC
TRBJ2-7 | TRBD2 | TRBV7-2 | NA | CASSAGLANPYEQYF | TGTGCCAGCAGCGCCGGACTAGCGAATCCCTACGAGCAGTACTTC
TRBJ1-1 | NA | TRBV11-2 | NA | CASSHPVGTKNTEAFF | TGTGCCAGCAGCCACCCAGTGGGGACAAAGAACACTGAAGCTTTCTTT
TRBJ2-7 | TRBD1 | TRBV4-1 | NA | CASSHGTGNYEQYF | TGCGCCAGCAGCCATGGGACAGGGAACTACGAGCAGTACTTC
TRBJ1-4 | NA | TRBV6-1 | NA | CASSTGFSTNEKLFF | TGTGCCAGCAGCACAGGGTTCTCAACTAATGAAAAACTGTTTTTT
TRBJ2-3 | TRBD2 | TRBV4-2 | NA | CASSQGTSGEITDTQYF | TGTGCCAGCAGCCAAGGGACTAGCGGGGAGATCACAGATACGCAGTATTTT
TRBJ1-2 | NA | TRBV6-1 | NA | CASSAGISYGYTF | TGTGCCAGCAGTGCCGGGATTTCGTATGGCTACACCTTC
TRBJ2-7 | TRBD2 | TRBV13 | NA | CASSPTRLAGIGEQYF | TGTGCCAGCAGCCCAACCCGACTAGCTGGAATTGGCGAGCAGTACTTC
TRBJ2-3 | TRBD1 | TRBV13 | NA | CASSAGTGSTDTQYF | TGTGCCAGCAGTGCCGGGACAGGAAGCACAGATACGCAGTATTTT
TRBJ1-5 | TRBD1 | TRBV6-5 | NA | CASSYVQGGQPQHF | TGTGCCAGCAGTTACGTCCAGGGGGGTCAGCCCCAGCATTTT